This note documents a single T cell receptor (beta chain) sequence. Antigen specificity is unknown. The data originate from a study of OX40 agonist ivuxolimab in advanced cancers. After removal of 6 bases from V and 7 bases from J, the junction contained 9 bases not matched to a gene. In germline, CDR1 is MNHEY, CDR2 SVGAGI. This CDR3 has 14 amino acids. Collection of blood occurred at baseline, at cycle 4 day 1, and at cycle 7 day 1. Study-wide results and caveats: The 0.1-3.0 mg/kg partial responders had among the lowest clonal expansion.

Clones were sequenced by immunoSEQ multiplex PCR, and TCRdb holds only the in-frame ones, with some missing. The profile shows tens of thousands of clones, around 89% of them singletons. The specimen comprised CD4+ or CD8+ T cells sorted from blood, sampled in a trial of the OX40 agonist ivuxolimab. The clonotype comes from an adult with an advanced solid tumor such as melanoma, head and neck, liver or kidney cancer. The chain couples TRBV6-5 to TRBJ1-5; 7 nucleotides match TRBD1. The CDR3 loop reads CASRPTGRNQPQHF. CDR3 bases: TGTGCCAGCAGGCCGACAGGGAGGAACCAGCCCCAGCATTTT.